Sequencing of this TCR beta chain was carried out in a study of T cells in Graves' hyperthyroidism and ophthalmopathy. This clonotype was seen repeatedly, ten times or more. Its antigen remains unidentified. Study-level findings and limits: Blood held most thyroid clonotypes expanded above 0.001 frequency.

CDR1 is SGHVS, CDR2 FNYEAQ, per germline. V shed 5 bases, J shed 7 bases, and the junction held 8 bases outside the gene matches. This CDR3 has 14 amino acids. PBMCs came from about 10 ml fresh peripheral blood. RNA transcripts were the template for amplifying TCR beta CDR3 regions. Researchers ran a first-round RT-PCR on the TCR CDR3 using the HTBI primer set. TCRdb passed the multiplex PCR reads through MiXCR, listing each CDR3 protein once. The table records 350,000 to 450,000 distinct CDR3 sequences, over 11% of them present only once. V usage is TRBV7-6 and J usage is TRBJ2-1; 7 bases map to TRBD1. Sequenced material: blood. The clonotype comes from a woman aged 55 to 70 with Graves' hyperthyroidism. Here the CDR3 reads CASSPRTGWNEQFF. The CDR3 DNA is TGTGCCAGCAGCCCCAGGACAGGATGGAATGAGCAGTTCTTC.